Each of the 19 T cell receptor beta chains below was sequenced from the same sample in a study of PD-1 blockade in mismatch repair-deficient tumors. Method: immunoSEQ multiplex PCR; TCRdb's copy keeps in-frame clones and lacks some. The sample contains over 100,000 clones, about 83% of which appear only once. The source was peripheral blood, collected approximately 64 weeks after starting pembrolizumab. These receptors came from an adult with mismatch repair-deficient cancer.

This chain connects TRBV14 to TRBJ2-7; 10 nucleotides match TRBD2. CDR3 size: 15 residues. The germline V gene has CDR1 SGHDN and CDR2 FVKESK. After removal of 1 base from V and 5 bases from J, the junction contained 5 bases not matched to a gene. CDR3 amino acids: CASSQGTSGPNEQYF. The CDR3 bases are TGTGCCAGCAGCCAAGGGACTAGCGGCCCCAACGAGCAGTACTTC.

This sequence joins TRBV6-1 and TRBJ2-1; TRBD2 agrees at 11 bases. This CDR3 spans 16 amino acids. The ends lost 2 bases at V and 4 bases at J; junction bases unmatched: 4. Germline V gene data show CDR1 as MNHNS and CDR2 as SASEGT. The CDR3 DNA reads as TGTGCCAGCAGTGAACAACTAGCGGGAGAGTACAATGAGCAGTTCTTC. Encoded protein: CASSEQLAGEYNEQFF.

This chain uses TRBV11-2 with TRBJ2-7, with a weak D call TRBD2 (5 bases). Trimming shortened V by 1 base and J by 2 bases, and 12 bases separated the two germline ends. Germline V lookup: CDR1 SGHAT, CDR2 FQNNGV. This CDR3 is built from 15 residues. The CDR3 reads CASSLGGSKAYEQYF. The CDR3 region has the DNA TGTGCCAGCAGCTTAGGTGGGAGTAAGGCCTACGAGCAGTACTTC.

In DNA, the CDR3 is TGTGCCAGCAGTTACTCTCTCGGGGGCTACGAGCAGTACTTC. It yields the protein CASSYSLGGYEQYF. This chain connects TRBV6-5 to TRBJ2-7, with a tentative D call TRBD2 (6 bases). CDR3 size: 14 residues. V dropped 0 bases and J dropped 3 bases, with 9 bases sitting between them. The germline CDR1 and CDR2 sequences are MNHEY and SVGAGI.

The J gene is TRBJ1-1, the V gene TRBV6-6, with D uncertain. The CDR3 has 11 residues. Trimming shortened V by 7 bases and J by 4 bases, and 7 bases separated the two germline ends. CDR1 and CDR2 from the germline V gene are MNHNY and SVGAGI (reference sequence). CDR3 in amino acids: CASIAGTEAFF. The CDR3 DNA is TGTGCCAGCATCGCGGGCACTGAAGCTTTCTTT.

CDR3 DNA: TGTGCCAGTAGTACAGGGGGGGGGAGCACTGAAGCTTTCTTT. It translates to CASSTGGGSTEAFF. The chain combines TRBV19 with TRBJ1-1; 7 positions match TRBD1. J was trimmed by 4 bases and V by 4 bases; bases with no gene match: 6. The CDR3 sequence is 14 residues long. Germline V gives CDR1 LNHDA, CDR2 SQIVND (reference sequence).

The J gene is TRBJ2-3, the V gene TRBV4-3; D gene unclear. Between the trimmed V and J ends, which lost 1 base and 3 bases, there was a span of 8 bases. Looked up from germline, CDR1 is LGHNA and CDR2 is YSLEER. The CDR3 sequence is 14 residues long. The CDR3 coding sequence is TGCGCCAGCAGCCAAGGTGTACAGACAGATACGCAGTATTTT. Its translation is CASSQGVQTDTQYF.

This clone has only a few counts. The chain uses TRBV4-3 and TRBJ1-5; no reliable D call. The V gene's germline CDR1 is LGHNA and CDR2 YSLEER. The CDR3 has 14 amino acids. V lost 0 bases and J lost 6, with 9 bases in between. The CDR3 coding sequence is TGCGCCAGCAGCCAAGACCGGGGAGCTCAGCCCCAGCATTTT. Translated: CASSQDRGAQPQHF.

This chain uses TRBV7-2 with TRBJ2-5; D remains unclear. CDR3 size: 15 residues. Germline V gene sequence: CDR1 SGHTA, CDR2 FQGNSA. V lost 3 bases, J lost 5 bases, and 16 bases lay in between. The CDR3 nucleotides read TGTGCCAGCAGCTTTAGTGGTTCGGACGGGGAGACCCAGTACTTC. As protein: CASSFSGSDGETQYF. The variable domain in full, completed from reference TRBV7-2 and TRBJ2-5, reads GAGVSQSPSNKVTEKGKDVELRCDPISGHTALYWYRQSLGQGLEFLIYFQGNSAPDKSGLPSDRFSAERTGGSVSTLTIQRTQQEDSAVYLCASSFSGSDGETQYFGPGTRLLVL.

The chain employs TRBV19 and TRBJ2-3; D is undetermined. Deletions cut 5 bases from V and 5 bases from J, with 2 bases between. The CDR3 is made up of 10 amino acids. Germline CDR1 and CDR2: LNHDA and SQIVND (reference sequence). CDR3 coding DNA: TGTGCCAGTAGTCAAGATACGCAGTATTTT. Translating gives CASSQDTQYF.

As regards this clone: Other DNA sequences from this sample encode an identical CDR3 as well. The chain carries TRBV5-4 and TRBJ2-3; D is unresolved. The germline gives CDR1 SGHNT, CDR2 YYREEE (reference sequence). The CDR3 extends over 13 amino acids. Between the trimmed V and J ends, which lost 1 base and 0 bases, there was a span of 3 bases. The CDR3 region has the DNA TGTGCCAGCAGCTTGACTAGCACAGATACGCAGTATTTT. Its translation is CASSLTSTDTQYF.

The chain joins TRBV27 to TRBJ2-3; D might be TRBD2 (5 bases). V was cut by 3 bases and J by 1 base, with 14 bases left in between. CDR1 and CDR2 from the germline V gene are MNHEY and SMNVEV (reference sequence). CDR3 size: 16 residues. The CDR3 here is CASSFVGPRGTDTQYF. The CDR3 DNA reads as TGTGCCAGCAGTTTTGTGGGTCCGAGGGGCACAGATACGCAGTATTTT.

The V gene is TRBV19, the J gene TRBJ1-1; D unclear. Germline CDR1 and CDR2: LNHDA and SQIVND (reference sequence). The V and J ends lost 3 bases and 7 bases respectively, with 12 bases between them. The CDR3 consists of 13 residues. The CDR3 loop reads CASSMVGSHEAFF. The CDR3 DNA is TGTGCCAGTAGTATGGTAGGTTCTCATGAAGCTTTCTTT.

The chain combines TRBV14 with TRBJ2-5, with TRBD2 matching over 8 bases. Germline assignment: CDR1 SGHDN and CDR2 FVKESK. V shed 3 bases, J shed 2 bases, and the junction held 5 bases outside the gene matches. The CDR3 consists of 15 residues. The chain's CDR3 is CASSHLTSGQETQYF. The CDR3, as DNA: TGTGCCAGCAGCCACCTTACTAGCGGACAAGAGACCCAGTACTTC.

The chain recombines TRBV19 with TRBJ1-4; D is unresolved. The germline V gene has CDR1 LNHDA and CDR2 SQIVND (reference sequence). V dropped 7 bases and J dropped 6 bases, with 9 bases sitting between them. The CDR3 is 12 amino acids. For the CDR3, the DNA is TGTGCCAGTACCCCGAACGATGAAAAACTGTTTTTT. It is translated as CASTPNDEKLFF.

The rearrangement joins TRBV27 to TRBJ2-3; 9 bases are shared with TRBD2. The V gene's germline CDR1 is MNHEY and CDR2 SMNVEV (reference sequence). The CDR3 is made up of 14 amino acids. Trimming cost V 3 bases and J 13 bases; bases outside gene matches: 11. The CDR3 here is CASSLASGVRREYF. The CDR3 region has the DNA TGTGCCAGCAGTTTGGCTAGCGGGGTTAGAAGGGAGTATTTT.

In DNA form, the CDR3 reads TGTGCCAGCAGTGACAGCTCTGGGGCCAACGTCCTGACTTTC. Translation gives CASSDSSGANVLTF. The rearrangement links TRBV5-6 to TRBJ2-6; D perhaps matches TRBD1 (5 bases). Germline V gene lookup returns CDR1 SGHDT and CDR2 YYEEEE. The CDR3 totals 14 residues. With 5 bases removed from V and 0 bases from J, the gap between germline ends came to 6 bases.

The V and J genes are TRBV11-3 and TRBJ2-3, with 7 bases lining up with TRBD1. V lost 1 base and J lost 0; bases outside the gene matches: 4. The CDR3 is made up of 16 amino acids. The germline V gene encodes CDR1 SGHNT and CDR2 YENEEA. CDR3 in amino acids: CASSLARDSSTDTQYF. CDR3 DNA sequence: TGTGCCAGCAGCTTAGCCCGGGACAGCAGCACAGATACGCAGTATTTT.

This chain links TRBV7-9 with TRBJ2-1, with 10 nucleotides matching TRBD2. Germline values: CDR1 SEHNR, CDR2 FQNEAQ (reference sequence). The ends lost 0 bases at V and 4 bases at J; junction bases unmatched: 6. The CDR3 is made up of 17 amino acids. The CDR3 coding sequence is TGTGCCAGCAGCTTAGCCCCGACTAGCGGGTTATACAATGAGCAGTTCTTC. It encodes CASSLAPTSGLYNEQFF.